This T cell receptor (beta chain) was recovered during a study of blood T cell repertoires in COVID-19. Overall study context: The United States, Italy and Spain supplied acute and convalescent COVID-19 samples. Sources were T cells, B-cell-depleted T cells, or PBMCs; the material itself was cDNA or gDNA.

V was trimmed by 7 bases and J by 0 bases, leaving 9 bases between them. CDR3 length: 14 amino acids. The germline gives CDR1 SNHLY, CDR2 FYNNEI. Authors' analysis steps: Nucleated cell number was recorded as an estimate derived from reference gene primer amplification. Data came from immunoSEQ multiplex PCR; TCRdb stores just in-frame clones and leaves some out. Clonal size and the V and J genes are those of that table, whereas D and trimming came from the DNA. The table includes 150,000 to 200,000 clones, roughly nine tenths detected once. Specimen: peripheral blood. V and J are TRBV2 and TRBJ1-4; TRBD1 is a possible D gene (5 bases). The clonotype was recovered from a woman aged 80 or over in a cohort sampled during active or convalescent COVID-19. The CDR3 here is CASIRDSTNEKLFF. The DNA of the CDR3 is TGTGCCAGCATAAGGGACTCAACTAATGAAAAACTGTTTTTT.